This TCR beta chain appears in the sequencing data of a study of T cells in Graves' hyperthyroidism and ophthalmopathy. Germline V lookup: CDR1 LNHDA, CDR2 SQIVND (reference sequence). The V end lost 5 bases, the J end lost 0 bases, and 13 bases lay between the germline ends. The CDR3 length is 15 residues. Amplified TCR beta CDR3 regions came from RNA transcripts. When the TCR CDR3 underwent first-round RT-PCR, the HTBI primer set was used. TCRdb reprocessed the multiplex PCR reads via MiXCR and lists one record per CDR3 protein. The sample shows roughly 700,000 distinct CDR3 sequences, roughly 15% of them seen only once.

The chain employs TRBV19 and TRBJ1-1; no definite D call. The sequencing sample was made of blood. The TCR comes from a woman between 18 and 29 years old with Graves' hyperthyroidism. CDR3 nucleotides: TGTGCCAGTAGTCCCCACGGGGTAATGAACACTGAAGCTTTCTTT. Translation gives CASSPHGVMNTEAFF.